This TCR beta chain was documented in a study of spatial heterogeneity in lung cancer. Study outcomes and limitations: Higher tumor mutation counts went along with higher counts of expanded intratumoral alpha and beta TCRs.

The ends were cut back, 0 bases at V and 4 bases at J, with 9 bases in the middle. The CDR3 loop spans 14 amino acids. The germline CDR1 and CDR2 sequences are KGHSH and LQKENI. This clonotype was seen ten or more times. As yet, its antigen is unknown. Time point given: sample taken at primary tumor resection. Every TCR cDNA molecule bore a unique molecular identifier. TCRdb passed the 5' RACE reads through MiXCR, listing each CDR3 protein once. The sample contains about 10,000 distinct CDR3 sequences, around 12% of which appear only once. This chain connects TRBV18 to TRBJ1-2; D unclear. The sequencing used lung tumor tissue, collected at surgery. This TCR was recovered from a male donor with early-stage non-small cell lung cancer. The CDR3 DNA reads as TGTGCCAGCTCACCACCCACGGAGTCCTATGGCTACACCTTC. Translation: CASSPPTESYGYTF.